This TCR beta chain is from a study of shared clonotypes between healthy human individuals. General observations from the study: Sorted-subset samples were not fully sequenced, rarefaction indicated.

Germline V gives CDR1 MNHEY, CDR2 SMNVEV (reference sequence). This CDR3 spans 16 amino acids. With 7 bases removed from V and 0 bases from J, the gap between germline ends came to 16 bases. Assay used: immunoSEQ multiplex PCR; TCRdb lists only in-frame clones, some missing. The repertoire holds 400,000 or so clones, just over 95% seen once, with about 0.34% in the top ten. Of note for this clone: Its specificity is unknown.

This receptor was obtained from a man aged 25-45 years in good health. The rearrangement links TRBV27 to TRBJ2-4, with D possibly being TRBD2 (5 bases). Sequenced sample: memory CD8+ T cells sorted from blood. Sample subset: CD45RO+ cells pooled with CCR7-negative TemRA cells. CDR3 in DNA: TGTGCCAGCACCAGGCCGAGCGGACTAGCCAAAAACATTCAGTACTTC. It yields the protein CASTRPSGLAKNIQYF.